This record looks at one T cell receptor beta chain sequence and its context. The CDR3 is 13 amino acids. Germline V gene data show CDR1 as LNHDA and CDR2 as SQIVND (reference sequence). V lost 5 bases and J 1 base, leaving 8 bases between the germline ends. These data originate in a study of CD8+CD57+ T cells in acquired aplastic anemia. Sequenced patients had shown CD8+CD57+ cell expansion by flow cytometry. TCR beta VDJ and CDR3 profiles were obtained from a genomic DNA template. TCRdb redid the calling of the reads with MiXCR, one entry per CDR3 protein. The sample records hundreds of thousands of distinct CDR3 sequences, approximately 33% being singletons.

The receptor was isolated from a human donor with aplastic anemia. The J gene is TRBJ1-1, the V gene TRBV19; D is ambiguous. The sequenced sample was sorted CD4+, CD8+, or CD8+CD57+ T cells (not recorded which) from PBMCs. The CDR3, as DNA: TGTGCCAGTAGTGGAAGAGCGAACACTGAAGCTTTCTTT. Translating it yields CASSGRANTEAFF.